One and the same sample provided the 15 T cell receptor beta chains below, sequenced in a study of blood T cell repertoires in COVID-19. Sequenced by immunoSEQ multiplex PCR; TCRdb stores in-frame clones only, minus some. The data show 250,000 to 300,000 clones, about 88% seen once. Sequences were obtained from peripheral blood. Every receptor here comes from a woman in her seventies with COVID-19, enrolled during active disease.

This clone was counted once. The V call is TRBV18, the J call TRBJ2-1; the D gene is possibly TRBD2 (5 bases). Germline lookup yields CDR1 KGHSH and CDR2 LQKENI. This CDR3 is built from 17 residues. Trimming took off 5 bases at V and 4 bases at J, with 21 bases between the two ends. The CDR3 spells CASSTISMGATYNEQFF. CDR3 DNA sequence: TGTGCCAGCTCAACGATTTCGATGGGAGCCACGTACAATGAGCAGTTCTTC.

The chain couples TRBV5-1 to TRBJ1-1, with D tentatively TRBD1 (6 bases). The CDR3 consists of 14 residues. The V gene lost 5 bases and the J gene lost 1 base, with 12 bases spanning the gap. Germline loops: CDR1 SGHRS, CDR2 YFSETQ. The CDR3 protein is CASSSGAPNTEAFF. DNA of the CDR3: TGCGCCAGCAGTTCAGGGGCCCCGAACACTGAAGCTTTCTTT.

The V call is TRBV4-1, the J call TRBJ1-2; TRBD1 aligns across 7 bases. The V gene end was trimmed by 0 bases and the J gene end by 7 bases; junction bases not matched to a gene: 14. The CDR3 is 17 amino acids. The germline gives CDR1 MGHRA, CDR2 YSYEKL. CDR3 nucleotide sequence: TGCGCCAGCAGCCAAGATGGGGGTCCACAGGGGAGAGGTGGCTACACCTTC. This sequence encodes CASSQDGGPQGRGGYTF.

V gene TRBV18 combines with J gene TRBJ2-5, with 11 bases matching TRBD1. This CDR3 is built from 15 residues. After removal of 3 bases from V and 3 bases from J, the junction contained 3 bases not matched to a gene. CDR1 and CDR2 (germline): KGHSH, LQKENI. The CDR3 here is CASSPAGQGEETQYF. As DNA, the CDR3 is TGTGCCAGCTCACCCGCGGGACAGGGGGAAGAGACCCAGTACTTC.

The V gene is TRBV6-5, the J gene TRBJ1-2, with TRBD1 as a possible D gene (6 bases). V was cut by 1 base and J by 4 bases, with 10 bases left in between. Germline loops: CDR1 MNHEY, CDR2 SVGAGI. CDR3 size: 14 residues. CDR3 DNA: TGTGCCAGCAGTTACTTGCAGGGGATCTATGGCTACACCTTC. Translating gives CASSYLQGIYGYTF.

V usage is TRBV5-4 and J usage is TRBJ2-5; 10 nucleotides line up with TRBD1. The CDR3 sequence is 17 residues long. V dropped 4 bases and J dropped 4; count of bases not matched to a gene: 13. The germline V gene encodes CDR1 SGHNT and CDR2 YYREEE (reference sequence). The CDR3 reads CASSPPPRQGAGETQYF. CDR3 DNA: TGTGCCAGCAGCCCGCCTCCCCGACAGGGGGCAGGAGAGACCCAGTACTTC.

V and J are TRBV5-5 and TRBJ1-2, with no clear D. The CDR3 extends over 15 amino acids. V gave up 4 bases and J gave up 4 bases, with 17 bases separating them. Germline V gene lookup returns CDR1 SGHKS and CDR2 YYEKEE (reference sequence). The CDR3 DNA reads as TGTGCCAGCAGCGTGACAATGGCCTCCTCCTATGGCTACACCTTC. Protein: CASSVTMASSYGYTF.

This rearrangement joins TRBV6-4 to TRBJ2-1; D gene uncertain. The CDR3 is 12 amino acids. Per the germline V gene, CDR1 is MRHNA and CDR2 is SNTAGT. Trimming pared 2 bases from V and 6 bases from J, leaving 5 bases between. CDR3 in amino acids: CASSDDSNEQFF. The CDR3 DNA reads TGTGCCAGCAGTGACGATAGCAATGAGCAGTTCTTC.

V and J are TRBV5-1 and TRBJ1-1; D remains ambiguous. V gave up 4 bases and J gave up 0 bases, with 7 bases separating them. The CDR3 is 13 amino acids. Per germline, CDR1 SGHRS and CDR2 YFSETQ. Here the CDR3 reads CASSPRLNTEAFF. The CDR3 DNA follows: TGCGCCAGCAGCCCCCGGTTGAACACTGAAGCTTTCTTT.

The V and J genes are TRBV5-6 and TRBJ2-2, with 9 bases aligning to TRBD1. The CDR3 is made up of 15 amino acids. Per the germline V gene, CDR1 is SGHDT and CDR2 is YYEEEE. V dropped 4 bases and J dropped 4; count of bases not matched to a gene: 5. The CDR3 spells CASSRGQGGTGELFF. The CDR3 region has the DNA TGTGCCAGCAGCCGGGGACAGGGAGGCACCGGGGAGCTGTTTTTT.

The V and J genes are TRBV2 and TRBJ1-1, with a tentative D call TRBD1 (6 bases). V gave up 5 bases and J gave up 0 bases, with 13 bases separating them. The CDR3 is made up of 15 amino acids. Germline V CDR1 and CDR2: SNHLY, FYNNEI. This CDR3 reads CASSTQTGLNTEAFF. In nucleotides, the CDR3 is TGTGCCAGCAGTACTCAGACAGGCCTGAACACTGAAGCTTTCTTT.

This clone was seen only once. This chain connects TRBV15 to TRBJ2-2; perhaps TRBD1 as D (6 bases). Trimming left V 5 bases short and J 3 bases short, with 19 bases between. The CDR3 extends over 17 amino acids. Germline V CDR1 and CDR2: LNHNV, YYDKDF (reference sequence). CDR3 region: CATSSRNRDGYTGELFF. CDR3 coding DNA: TGTGCCACCAGCTCCCGAAACAGGGATGGGTACACCGGGGAGCTGTTTTTT. Based on the CDR3 plus reference TRBV15 and TRBJ2-2, the full variable domain is DAMVIQNPRYQVTQFGKPVTLSCSQTLNHNVMYWYQQKSSQAPKLLFHYYDKDFNNEADTPDNFQSRRPNTSFCFLDIRSPGLGDTAMYLCATSSRNRDGYTGELFFGEGSRLTVL.

The chain combines TRBV19 with TRBJ1-1; the match to TRBD1 covers 8 bases. The CDR3 consists of 13 residues. Looked up from germline, CDR1 is LNHDA and CDR2 is SQIVND (reference sequence). V trimming: 4 bases; J trimming: 8 bases; junction bases outside the gene matches: 6. DNA of the CDR3: TGTGCCAGTAGTACAGGGGGCGAGAGCGAAGCTTTCTTT. Protein product: CASSTGGESEAFF.

The chain joins TRBV4-1 to TRBJ2-3, with 8 bases identical to TRBD1. Per germline, CDR1 MGHRA and CDR2 YSYEKL. V trimming: 0 bases; J trimming: 2 bases; junction bases outside the gene matches: 7. The CDR3 is 17 amino acids. This chain's CDR3 is CASSQEIRQGATDTQYF. The CDR3 nucleotides are TGCGCCAGCAGCCAAGAGATACGGCAGGGGGCCACAGATACGCAGTATTTT.

This chain links TRBV10-2 with TRBJ2-1; no clear D gene. Germline CDR1 and CDR2: WSHSY and SAAADI. The CDR3 totals 16 residues. The V end was cut by 6 bases, the J end by 7 bases, with 22 bases between. In DNA form, the CDR3 reads TGCGCCAGCAGCCGAGAGTATCCGAGCCGAGGAAATGAGCAGTTCTTC. This gives the protein CASSREYPSRGNEQFF.